The source of this TCR beta chain is a study of T cell responses to AZD1222 COVID-19 vaccine. Study-wide findings and caveats: The peak T cell response came first, and repertoires were sampled only after it. Only 5 or 6 AZD1222 recipients were seropositive at baseline. At 160-218 and 743-854, vaccine-associated CD4 TCRs were dominant, and they spanned spike.

Trimming cost V 3 bases and J 8 bases, with 17 bases left between them. Germline assignment: CDR1 KGHSH and CDR2 LQKENI. The CDR3 is 16 amino acids. The assay was immunoSEQ multiplex PCR, and TCRdb's table has in-frame clones only and misses some. The sample includes 150,000 or so clones, more than 85% seen only once; the top ten take around 2.3%. On this clone: The target antigen is unknown.

J is TRBJ1-6 and V is TRBV18, with D tentatively TRBD1 (6 bases). Sequenced material: peripheral blood, taken on day 0 of AZD1222 vaccination. The receptor's source is an adult in good health. Here the CDR3 DNA reads TGTGCCAGCTCACCCGGGATTGGACAGTCGTATTCACCCCTCCACTTT. This encodes CASSPGIGQSYSPLHF.